Listed below are T cell receptor beta chains from one sample, sequenced in a study of response to subunit inactivated influenza vaccine. TCRdb redid the calling of the RT-PCR reads with MiXCR, one entry per CDR3 protein. The table lists about 830,000 distinct CDR3 sequences, 18% of them singletons. The material sequenced was PBMCs from blood, taken 5 days after vaccination. All receptors derive from a man aged 45 to 65 who received an inactivated influenza vaccine. Each CDR3 is given with its conserved first and last residue. Each record gives: clone size, J gene, V gene, D gene, CDR3 DNA, CDR3 protein. The D gene is left open where the match is weak. Clone size is shown for a subset of rows, as once, few, many or a class of expanded clone.

clone size: -
J gene: TRBJ2-7
V gene: TRBV10-2
D gene: -
CDR3 DNA: TGCGCCAGCAGTGAGTTAGGAAGAAGGTCCTACGAGCAGTACTTC
CDR3 protein: CASSELGRRSYEQYF

clone size: -
J gene: TRBJ2-3
V gene: TRBV9
D gene: TRBD2
CDR3 DNA: TGTGCCAGCAGCCCGGGGGGGGAGATACACATCGATACGCAGTATTTT
CDR3 protein: CASSPGGEIHIDTQYF

clone size: -
J gene: TRBJ2-5
V gene: TRBV6-2/TRBV6-3
D gene: TRBD2
CDR3 DNA: TGTGCCAGCAGTCCACTAGCGGGGTCGCAAGAGACCCAGTACTTC
CDR3 protein: CASSPLAGSQETQYF

clone size: -
J gene: TRBJ2-7
V gene: TRBV5-1
D gene: -
CDR3 DNA: TGCGCCAGCAGCTTCCGGGACGGAGGCTACGAGCAGTACTTC
CDR3 protein: CASSFRDGGYEQYF

clone size: -
J gene: TRBJ2-3
V gene: TRBV4-3
D gene: TRBD1
CDR3 DNA: TGCGCCAGCAGCCAAGGAGGGGGCGTGGGCACAGATACGCAGTATTTT
CDR3 protein: CASSQGGGVGTDTQYF

clone size: many
J gene: TRBJ1-2
V gene: TRBV12-3/TRBV12-4
D gene: -
CDR3 DNA: TGTGCCAGCAGTTTAGGATACAGTGGCTACACCTTC
CDR3 protein: CASSLGYSGYTF

clone size: -
J gene: TRBJ1-1
V gene: TRBV6-2/TRBV6-3
D gene: -
CDR3 DNA: TGTGCCACCTCGGGTCCAGGCAACAGCAACACTGAAGCTTTCTTT
CDR3 protein: CATSGPGNSNTEAFF

clone size: few
J gene: TRBJ1-2
V gene: TRBV4-2
D gene: -
CDR3 DNA: TGTGCCAGCAGCCAAGGACCCCTCGACTATGGCTACACCTTC
CDR3 protein: CASSQGPLDYGYTF

clone size: -
J gene: TRBJ2-7
V gene: TRBV5-6
D gene: -
CDR3 DNA: TGTGCCAGCAGCTCCCCCGCAGGGAGCTCCTACGAGCAGTACTTC
CDR3 protein: CASSSPAGSSYEQYF

clone size: -
J gene: TRBJ2-3
V gene: TRBV6-6
D gene: TRBD1
CDR3 DNA: TGTGCCACCAGACAGGGTTCAGATACGCAGTATTTT
CDR3 protein: CATRQGSDTQYF

clone size: -
J gene: TRBJ1-5
V gene: TRBV5-1
D gene: -
CDR3 DNA: TGCGCCAGATGGGACAGCAATCAGCCCCAGCATTTT
CDR3 protein: CARWDSNQPQHF

clone size: many
J gene: TRBJ2-1
V gene: TRBV5-1
D gene: -
CDR3 DNA: TGCGCCAGCAGCTTGCAGGTTAAGGGCGATGAGCAGTTCTTC
CDR3 protein: CASSLQVKGDEQFF

clone size: once
J gene: TRBJ1-4
V gene: TRBV4-2
D gene: -
CDR3 DNA: TGTGCCAGCAGCTCTGCTGGGGGGGAAAAACTGTTTTTT
CDR3 protein: CASSSAGGEKLFF

clone size: -
J gene: TRBJ2-3
V gene: TRBV29-1
D gene: -
CDR3 DNA: TGCAGCGTTGAAGGCGAGGACAGCACAGATACGCAGTATTTT
CDR3 protein: CSVEGEDSTDTQYF

clone size: many
J gene: TRBJ2-7
V gene: TRBV5-1
D gene: -
CDR3 DNA: TGCGCCAGCAGCTTGGCGACAGAGGGATTGGAACAGTACTTC
CDR3 protein: CASSLATEGLEQYF

clone size: -
J gene: TRBJ1-2
V gene: TRBV20-1
D gene: -
CDR3 DNA: TGCAGTGCCCGGGGAGAACCGTATGGCTACACCTTC
CDR3 protein: CSARGEPYGYTF

clone size: few
J gene: TRBJ2-5
V gene: TRBV10-3
D gene: TRBD2
CDR3 DNA: TGTGCCATCAGGACTAGCGGGGACCAAGAGACCCAGTACTTC
CDR3 protein: CAIRTSGDQETQYF

clone size: few
J gene: TRBJ2-7
V gene: TRBV6-5
D gene: -
CDR3 DNA: TGTGCCAGCAGTTTTCAGGGATATCGGTACGAGCAGTACTTC
CDR3 protein: CASSFQGYRYEQYF

clone size: -
J gene: TRBJ2-1
V gene: TRBV7-2
D gene: TRBD2
CDR3 DNA: TGTGCCAGCAGCCCCAGCGGGGGGCATTACAATGAGCAGTTCTTC
CDR3 protein: CASSPSGGHYNEQFF

clone size: many
J gene: TRBJ1-2
V gene: TRBV7-2
D gene: TRBD1
CDR3 DNA: TGTGCCAGCAGCCCTAGGGTGGGACAGTTCTATGGCTACACCTTC
CDR3 protein: CASSPRVGQFYGYTF

clone size: -
J gene: TRBJ1-4
V gene: TRBV28
D gene: TRBD1
CDR3 DNA: TGTGCCAGCAGATCCGGACAGGGCCACGAAAAACTGTTTTTT
CDR3 protein: CASRSGQGHEKLFF

clone size: few
J gene: TRBJ1-2
V gene: TRBV29-1
D gene: TRBD1
CDR3 DNA: TGCAGCGTCGAGGACAGGCACTATGGCTACACCTTC
CDR3 protein: CSVEDRHYGYTF

clone size: -
J gene: TRBJ1-1
V gene: TRBV20-1
D gene: TRBD1
CDR3 DNA: TGCAGTGCTAGTCGGACAGGGGGCGAAGCTTTCTTT
CDR3 protein: CSASRTGGEAFF

clone size: few
J gene: TRBJ2-7
V gene: TRBV15
D gene: -
CDR3 DNA: TGTGCCACCAGCAGAGATACCCCCCTGGGGAACGAGCAGTACTTC
CDR3 protein: CATSRDTPLGNEQYF

clone size: -
J gene: TRBJ2-1
V gene: TRBV4-3
D gene: TRBD2
CDR3 DNA: TGCGCCAGCAGCCAAGATCTGGCGGGAGATGAGCAGTTCTTC
CDR3 protein: CASSQDLAGDEQFF

clone size: many
J gene: TRBJ2-5
V gene: TRBV20-1
D gene: TRBD1
CDR3 DNA: TGCAGTGCTAGAGATGAAACCGGGACAGTTGAAGAGACCCAGTACTTC
CDR3 protein: CSARDETGTVEETQYF

clone size: few
J gene: TRBJ2-1
V gene: TRBV5-1
D gene: -
CDR3 DNA: TGCGCCAGCAGCTTCCCGTCCAATGAGCAGTTCTTC
CDR3 protein: CASSFPSNEQFF

clone size: few
J gene: TRBJ2-7
V gene: TRBV5-6
D gene: TRBD2
CDR3 DNA: TGTGCCAGCAGCCGTCCCGGGACTAGCGCCTCCTACGAGCAGTACTTC
CDR3 protein: CASSRPGTSASYEQYF

clone size: many
J gene: TRBJ1-2
V gene: TRBV5-6
D gene: TRBD1
CDR3 DNA: TGTGCCAGCAGCTTGATACAGGGGAATGTCAAAGGCTACACCTTC
CDR3 protein: CASSLIQGNVKGYTF

clone size: -
J gene: TRBJ1-4
V gene: TRBV20-1
D gene: TRBD1
CDR3 DNA: TGCAGTGCTAAAGATTACCGACAGGGTAGGGGGGAAAAACTGTTTTTT
CDR3 protein: CSAKDYRQGRGEKLFF

clone size: many
J gene: TRBJ2-5
V gene: TRBV5-1
D gene: -
CDR3 DNA: TGCGCCAGCAGCTTGGCCAATGGGGCTTCGGAGACCCAGTACTTC
CDR3 protein: CASSLANGASETQYF

clone size: few
J gene: TRBJ2-1
V gene: TRBV4-3
D gene: -
CDR3 DNA: TGCGCCAGCAGCCAAGATAGGCTAGCGAATGGAAATGAGCAGTTCTTC
CDR3 protein: CASSQDRLANGNEQFF

clone size: -
J gene: TRBJ1-5
V gene: TRBV20-1
D gene: -
CDR3 DNA: TGCAGTGGCGCGACAGGAGATCAGCCCCAGCATTTT
CDR3 protein: CSGATGDQPQHF

clone size: -
J gene: TRBJ2-7
V gene: TRBV21-1
D gene: -
CDR3 DNA: TGTGCCAGCAGCAGACCCGGGACAGAGACCTACGAGCAGTACTTC
CDR3 protein: CASSRPGTETYEQYF

clone size: few
J gene: TRBJ2-7
V gene: TRBV6-5
D gene: TRBD1
CDR3 DNA: TGTGCCAGCAGTTCTACCGGACAGGTTCGCTACGAGCAGTACTTC
CDR3 protein: CASSSTGQVRYEQYF

clone size: -
J gene: TRBJ2-3
V gene: TRBV12-3/TRBV12-4
D gene: TRBD2
CDR3 DNA: TGTGCCAGCAGTCTAATAGCGGGGACCACAGATACGCAGTATTTT
CDR3 protein: CASSLIAGTTDTQYF

clone size: few
J gene: TRBJ2-7
V gene: TRBV29-1
D gene: -
CDR3 DNA: TGCAGCGTTGCTAAACAGGGCTCGGGGTCGGTCGAGCAGTACTTC
CDR3 protein: CSVAKQGSGSVEQYF

clone size: -
J gene: TRBJ2-2
V gene: TRBV12-3/TRBV12-4
D gene: -
CDR3 DNA: TGTGCCAGCAGCCCTCAGGGTTCAACCGGGGAGCTGTTTTTT
CDR3 protein: CASSPQGSTGELFF

clone size: many
J gene: TRBJ2-3
V gene: TRBV9
D gene: -
CDR3 DNA: TGTGCCAGCAGCGCCCCCGGAGATACGCAGTATTTT
CDR3 protein: CASSAPGDTQYF

clone size: once
J gene: TRBJ2-1
V gene: TRBV2
D gene: TRBD1
CDR3 DNA: TGTGCCAGCATGCCGGGACAGGGCTCCTACAATGAGCAGTTCTTC
CDR3 protein: CASMPGQGSYNEQFF

clone size: -
J gene: TRBJ1-2
V gene: TRBV6-5
D gene: -
CDR3 DNA: TGTGCCAGCAGTTCCCCCCTCGGGCAGGCAAATGGTGGCTACACCTTC
CDR3 protein: CASSSPLGQANGGYTF

clone size: -
J gene: TRBJ2-3
V gene: TRBV11-2
D gene: -
CDR3 DNA: TGTGCCAGCAGCCGACTCAACTTATACAGGGGCGCGGGAACAGATACGCAGTATTTT
CDR3 protein: CASSRLNLYRGAGTDTQYF

clone size: few
J gene: TRBJ2-2
V gene: TRBV2
D gene: -
CDR3 DNA: TGTGCCAGCATGGGGCAGAAGGGCACCGGGGAGCTGTTTTTT
CDR3 protein: CASMGQKGTGELFF

clone size: -
J gene: TRBJ1-1
V gene: TRBV5-1
D gene: -
CDR3 DNA: TGCGCCAGCACGAGGGGGATGAACACTGAAGCTTTCTTT
CDR3 protein: CASTRGMNTEAFF

clone size: -
J gene: TRBJ1-4
V gene: TRBV20-1
D gene: -
CDR3 DNA: TGCAGTGCTAGACACACGTGGGGGGCGGGTGAAAAACTGTTTTTT
CDR3 protein: CSARHTWGAGEKLFF

clone size: few
J gene: TRBJ2-7
V gene: TRBV29-1
D gene: TRBD2
CDR3 DNA: TGCAGCGTTGATGCGGGGGTAGCGGGAGGCGACGAGCAGTACTTC
CDR3 protein: CSVDAGVAGGDEQYF

clone size: few
J gene: TRBJ2-5
V gene: TRBV12-3/TRBV12-4
D gene: TRBD1
CDR3 DNA: TGTGCCAGCAGCGGTAACAGGGGTGCAGCAGAGACCCAGTACTTC
CDR3 protein: CASSGNRGAAETQYF

clone size: many
J gene: TRBJ2-7
V gene: TRBV5-1
D gene: -
CDR3 DNA: TGCGCCAGCAGCTTTGGTTCAGGAGCCTACGAGCAGTACTTC
CDR3 protein: CASSFGSGAYEQYF

clone size: few
J gene: TRBJ2-1
V gene: TRBV5-4
D gene: -
CDR3 DNA: TGTGCCAGCAGCTTGGCTCTTTTCAATGAGCAGTTCTTC
CDR3 protein: CASSLALFNEQFF

clone size: -
J gene: TRBJ2-7
V gene: TRBV7-2
D gene: -
CDR3 DNA: TGTGCCAGCAGCTTATCCATCCCTTCCTACGAGCAGTACTTC
CDR3 protein: CASSLSIPSYEQYF

clone size: -
J gene: TRBJ2-3
V gene: TRBV4-2
D gene: -
CDR3 DNA: TGTGCCAGCAGCCAAGTCAACAGCCATGGGACAGATACGCAGTATTTT
CDR3 protein: CASSQVNSHGTDTQYF

clone size: once
J gene: TRBJ2-3
V gene: TRBV29-1
D gene: TRBD2
CDR3 DNA: TGCAGCGTTGATGGGGCTAGCGGGAGGACAGATACGCAGTATTTT
CDR3 protein: CSVDGASGRTDTQYF

clone size: -
J gene: TRBJ2-6
V gene: TRBV5-6
D gene: -
CDR3 DNA: TGTGCCAGCAGCTTGGTCGGCAACTCTGGGGCCAACGTCCTGACTTTC
CDR3 protein: CASSLVGNSGANVLTF

clone size: -
J gene: TRBJ1-2
V gene: TRBV10-3
D gene: TRBD1
CDR3 DNA: TGTGCCATCAGAGGGACAGAAAACTATGGCTACACCTTC
CDR3 protein: CAIRGTENYGYTF

clone size: -
J gene: TRBJ2-7
V gene: TRBV18
D gene: -
CDR3 DNA: TGTGCCAGCTCACCGCAGGGGAAAGAGCAGTACTTC
CDR3 protein: CASSPQGKEQYF

clone size: -
J gene: TRBJ2-7
V gene: TRBV9
D gene: TRBD2
CDR3 DNA: TGTGCCAGCAGCCTGACCGGGGCGGGAGGGTTGGATGAGCAGTACTTC
CDR3 protein: CASSLTGAGGLDEQYF

clone size: -
J gene: TRBJ2-3
V gene: TRBV7-8
D gene: -
CDR3 DNA: TGTGCCAGCGGGGTCTACTGGAGCACAGATACGCAGTATTTT
CDR3 protein: CASGVYWSTDTQYF

clone size: -
J gene: TRBJ2-7
V gene: TRBV6-1
D gene: -
CDR3 DNA: TGTGCCAGCATGGCAGGTCCCTACGAGCAGTACTTC
CDR3 protein: CASMAGPYEQYF

clone size: few
J gene: TRBJ2-1
V gene: TRBV6-1
D gene: TRBD1
CDR3 DNA: TGTGCCAGCAGTAGACAGGGTAGGGACTCCTACAATGAGCAGTTCTTC
CDR3 protein: CASSRQGRDSYNEQFF